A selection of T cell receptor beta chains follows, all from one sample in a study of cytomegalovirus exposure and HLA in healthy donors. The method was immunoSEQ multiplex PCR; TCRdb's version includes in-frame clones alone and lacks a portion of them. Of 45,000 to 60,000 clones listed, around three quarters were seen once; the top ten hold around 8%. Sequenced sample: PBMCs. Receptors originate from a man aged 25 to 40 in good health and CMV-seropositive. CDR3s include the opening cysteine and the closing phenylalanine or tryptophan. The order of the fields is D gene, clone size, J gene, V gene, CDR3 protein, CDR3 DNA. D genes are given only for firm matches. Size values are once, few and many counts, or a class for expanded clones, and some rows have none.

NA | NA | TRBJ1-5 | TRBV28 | CASKIRLSNQPQNF | TGTGCCAGCAAGATAAGGCTTAGCAATCAGCCCCAGAATTTT
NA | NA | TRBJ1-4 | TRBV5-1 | CASSAGTFNEKLFF | TGCGCCAGCAGCGCCGGGACATTTAATGAAAAACTGTTTTTT
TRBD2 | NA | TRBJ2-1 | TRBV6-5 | CASVPSGGVPNEQFF | TGTGCCAGCGTCCCTAGCGGGGGGGTCCCCAATGAGCAGTTCTTC
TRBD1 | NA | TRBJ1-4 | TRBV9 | CASSAPLGQTQGDEKLFF | TGTGCCAGCAGCGCGCCCCTGGGACAGACACAAGGTGACGAAAAACTGTTTTTT
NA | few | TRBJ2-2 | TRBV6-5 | CASSEQSGELFF | TGTGCCAGCAGTGAACAGTCCGGGGAGCTGTTTTTT
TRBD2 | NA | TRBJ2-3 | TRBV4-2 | CASSQEPLAGMDTQYF | TGTGCCAGCAGCCAAGAACCACTAGCGGGGATGGATACGCAGTATTTT
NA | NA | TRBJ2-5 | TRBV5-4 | CASSLNDRQETQYF | TGTGCCAGCAGCTTAAACGACAGACAAGAGACCCAGTACTTC
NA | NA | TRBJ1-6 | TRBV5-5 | CASSNAQGRSYNSPLHF | TGTGCCAGCAGCAACGCTCAGGGAAGGTCCTATAATTCACCCCTCCACTTT
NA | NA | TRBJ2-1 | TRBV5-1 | CASSLAVGGYNEQFF | TGCGCCAGCAGCTTGGCAGTGGGGGGCTACAATGAGCAGTTCTTC
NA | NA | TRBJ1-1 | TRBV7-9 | CASSLLQGGTFF | TGTGCCAGCAGCCTTCTACAGGGTGGGACTTTCTTT
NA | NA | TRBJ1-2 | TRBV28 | CASSLGPGGGYGYTF | TGTGCCAGCAGTTTAGGCCCCGGGGGTGGCTATGGCTACACCTTC
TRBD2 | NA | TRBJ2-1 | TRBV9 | CASSVPAGGSYNEQFF | TGTGCCAGCAGCGTCCCAGCGGGGGGTTCCTACAATGAGCAGTTCTTC
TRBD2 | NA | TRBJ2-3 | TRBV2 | CASSGGGTDTQYF | TGTGCCAGCAGTGGGGGGGGGACAGATACGCAGTATTTT
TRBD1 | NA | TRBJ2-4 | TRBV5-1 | CASSLAPSGQHHSQKKNIQYF | TGCGCCAGCAGCTTGGCACCCTCGGGACAGCACCACTCCCAGAAAAAAAACATTCAGTACTTC
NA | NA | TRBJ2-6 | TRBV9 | CASSVDVASGANVLTF | TGTGCCAGCAGCGTAGATGTAGCCTCTGGGGCCAACGTCCTGACTTTC
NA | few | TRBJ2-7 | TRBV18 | CASSPGPDRSYEQYF | TGTGCCAGCTCACCCGGTCCTGACAGGTCCTACGAGCAGTACTTC
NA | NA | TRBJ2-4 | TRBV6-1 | CASSDRSFAKNIQYF | TGTGCCAGCAGTGACAGGTCTTTCGCCAAAAACATTCAGTACTTC
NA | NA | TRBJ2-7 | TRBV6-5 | CASRTKLYEQYF | TGTGCCAGCAGGACTAAACTCTACGAGCAGTACTTC
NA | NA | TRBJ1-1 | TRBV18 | CASSPDGSAMNTEAFF | TGTGCCAGCTCACCCGATGGAAGCGCTATGAACACTGAAGCTTTCTTT
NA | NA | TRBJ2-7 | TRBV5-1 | CASRAPWTGEQYF | TGCGCCAGCCGGGCGCCCTGGACTGGCGAGCAGTACTTC
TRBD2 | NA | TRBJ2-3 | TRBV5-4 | CASSLGGSGGATDTQYF | TGTGCCAGCAGCTTAGGTGGTAGCGGGGGGGCTACAGATACGCAGTATTTT